The source of this TCR beta chain is a study of response to subunit inactivated influenza vaccine. Study-level findings and limits: It was suggested by the authors that few new T cells are recruited by each seasonal influenza vaccination.

This clonotype occurred a few times. Antigen: not known. Germline V gene lookup returns CDR1 SGHVS and CDR2 FNYEAQ. Trimming cost V 8 bases and J 4 bases, with 19 bases left between them. CDR3 size: 15 residues. TCRdb analysed the RT-PCR reads with MiXCR anew, one entry per CDR3 protein. The repertoire has 600,000 to 850,000 distinct CDR3 sequences, approximately 15% of them found once; the top ten carry roughly 7.6%. The receptor's source is a man in his forties or fifties who received an inactivated influenza vaccine. Sequencing used PBMCs from blood, obtained about 14 days before vaccination. The rearrangement joins TRBV7-6 to TRBJ2-3; TRBD1 is a possible D gene (7 bases). CDR3 DNA: TGTGCCAGCGGGGTCAGGGGGGTTGTCGCAGATACGCAGTATTTT. Translating gives CASGVRGVVADTQYF.